This T cell receptor beta chain was sequenced for a study of blood T cell repertoires in COVID-19. This clone was detected ten times or more. V was shortened by 8 bases and J by 5 bases, with 10 bases between the two germline ends. The length of the CDR3 is 13 residues. Looked up from germline, CDR1 is LGHDT and CDR2 is YNNKEL (reference sequence). Sequencing used immunoSEQ multiplex PCR; TCRdb keeps in-frame clones, though not all of them. The top ten hold 3% to 3.5% of the sample, which has about 190,000 clones, 80% to 85% seen once. This clonotype was obtained from a woman aged 25 to 39 who had been exposed to COVID-19. Material for sequencing was PBMCs or T cells enriched from blood (not recorded which). The genes are TRBV3-1 (or the pseudogene TRBV3-2) and TRBJ1-6; D is uncertain. Here the CDR3 DNA reads TGTGCCAGCCGCGGGGTTGATAATTCACCCCTCCACTTT. It translates to CASRGVDNSPLHF.